This TCR beta chain comes out of a study of OX40 agonist ivuxolimab in advanced cancers. General study findings and limits: Low normalized clonal expansion also occurred in some nonresponding patients. Clonal expansion was seen in CD4+ and CD8+ blood T cells by week 6 at 0.1 to 3.0 mg/kg. CD8+ T cells (on average) carried more expanded clones than CD4+ T cells.

Deletions cut 6 bases from V and 4 bases from J, with 18 bases between. Germline CDR1 is KGHSH and CDR2 is LQKENI. The length of the CDR3 is 16 residues. Turning to this clone: Its target is unknown.

Method: immunoSEQ multiplex PCR; TCRdb's copy keeps in-frame clones and lacks some. The sample has tens of thousands of clones, around nine tenths seen once. Autoimmune disease history or systemic immunosuppression was exclusionary. V and J are TRBV18 and TRBJ2-2; TRBD1 might be the D (5 bases). The specimen comprised CD4+ or CD8+ T cells sorted from blood, sampled in a trial of the OX40 agonist ivuxolimab. The sequence was obtained from an adult with an advanced solid tumor such as melanoma, head and neck, liver or kidney cancer. CDR3 bases: TGTGCCAGCTCCTCGAGGACACAGACACCCACCGGGGAGCTGTTTTTT. This codes for CASSSRTQTPTGELFF.